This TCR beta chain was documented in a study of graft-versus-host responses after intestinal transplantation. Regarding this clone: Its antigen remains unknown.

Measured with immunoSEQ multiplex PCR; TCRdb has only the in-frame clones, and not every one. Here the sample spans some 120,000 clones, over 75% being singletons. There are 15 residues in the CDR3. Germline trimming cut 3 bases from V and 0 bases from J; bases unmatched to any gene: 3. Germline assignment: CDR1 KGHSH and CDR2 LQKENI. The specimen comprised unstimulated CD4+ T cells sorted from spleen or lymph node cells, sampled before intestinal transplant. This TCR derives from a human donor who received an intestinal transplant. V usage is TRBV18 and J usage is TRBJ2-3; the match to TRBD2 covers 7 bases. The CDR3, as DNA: TGTGCCAGCTCACCGGGACTACAAAGCACAGATACGCAGTATTTT. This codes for CASSPGLQSTDTQYF.